This T cell receptor beta chain was obtained from a study of cytomegalovirus exposure and HLA in healthy donors. Only in-frame clones appear in the TCRdb table, and some are missing; sequencing was by immunoSEQ multiplex PCR. Of about 140,000 clones in the sample, about nine tenths were seen once. Study conclusions and caveats: First-cohort TCR clusters tended to co-occur in the approximately 110 validation repertoires, a later analysis found. In vitro, a few CMV-associated chains proved specific for CMV antigens. The study listed under 200 cytomegalovirus-associated TCR beta chains. Accounts indicate the classifier identified cytomegalovirus status with strong specificity and sensitivity.

Turning to this clone: Antigen: not known.

J gave up 8 bases and V 6 bases, and 6 bases lay outside the gene matches. The CDR3 totals 14 residues. Germline V gene lookup returns CDR1 MDHEN and CDR2 SYDVKM. The sequencing sample was made of PBMCs. The V gene is TRBV28, the J gene TRBJ1-4; TRBD1 agrees at 10 bases. This receptor was obtained from a man between 18 and 29 years old in good health and CMV-seronegative. The CDR3 here is CASSHGTGVEKLFF. CDR3 DNA: TGTGCCAGCAGCCACGGGACAGGGGTCGAAAAACTGTTTTTT. The whole variable domain, filled in from reference TRBV28 and TRBJ1-4, reads DVKVTQSSRYLVKRTGEKVFLECVQDMDHENMFWYRQDPGLGLRLIYFSYDVKMKEKGDIPEGYSVSREKKERFSLILESASTNQTSMYLCASSHGTGVEKLFFGSGTQLSVL.